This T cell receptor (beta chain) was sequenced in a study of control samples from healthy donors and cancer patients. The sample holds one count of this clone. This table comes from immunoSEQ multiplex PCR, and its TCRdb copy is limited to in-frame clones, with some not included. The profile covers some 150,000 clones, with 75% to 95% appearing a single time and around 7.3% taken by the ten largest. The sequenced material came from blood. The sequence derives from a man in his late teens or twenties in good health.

The CDR3 DNA sequence: TGTGCCAGCAGCGTAGCCCCACTCGGAGCGTCTAATGGCTACACCTTC. Its protein is CASSVAPLGASNGYTF. The V call is TRBV9, the J call TRBJ1-2; D remains unclear. The CDR3 contains 16 residues. Per germline, CDR1 SGDLS and CDR2 YYNGEE. V shed 0 bases and J shed 6 bases, with 18 bases lying between them.